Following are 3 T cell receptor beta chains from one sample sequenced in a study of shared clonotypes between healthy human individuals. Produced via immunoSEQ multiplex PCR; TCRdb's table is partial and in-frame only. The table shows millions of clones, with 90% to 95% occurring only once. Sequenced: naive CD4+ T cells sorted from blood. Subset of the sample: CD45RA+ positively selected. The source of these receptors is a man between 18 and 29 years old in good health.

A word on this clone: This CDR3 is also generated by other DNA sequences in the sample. The CDR3 DNA is TGTGCCAGCAGCTTGGGGGGCACCTCCTACGAGCAGTACTTC. This sequence encodes CASSLGGTSYEQYF. The chain uses TRBV5-4 and TRBJ2-7, with D perhaps matching TRBD1 (5 bases). The germline V and J ends were trimmed by 0 bases and 0 bases, with 7 bases remaining between them. The germline CDR1 and CDR2 sequences are SGHNT and YYREEE (reference sequence). The length of the CDR3 is 14 residues.

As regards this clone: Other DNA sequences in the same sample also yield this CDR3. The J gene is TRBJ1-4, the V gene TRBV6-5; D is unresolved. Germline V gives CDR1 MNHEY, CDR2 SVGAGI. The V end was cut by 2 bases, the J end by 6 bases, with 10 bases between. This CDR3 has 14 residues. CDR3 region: CASSYLGKDEKLFF. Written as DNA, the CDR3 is TGTGCCAGCAGTTACCTGGGGAAAGATGAAAAACTGTTTTTT.

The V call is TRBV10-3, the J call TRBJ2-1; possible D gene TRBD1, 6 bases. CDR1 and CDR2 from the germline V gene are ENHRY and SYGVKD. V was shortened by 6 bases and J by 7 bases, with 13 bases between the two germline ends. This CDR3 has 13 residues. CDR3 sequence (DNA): TGTGCCATCAGCATACAGGGTGTGAATGAGCAGTTCTTC. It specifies CAISIQGVNEQFF.